Listed here is a single T cell receptor beta chain. What this receptor recognizes is not known. The record has no base qualities; no much larger clone is one base away. The data derive from a study of blood T cell repertoires in COVID-19 (dated by TCRdb to about 2020). General notes on the study: Collaborator samples came from the United States, Italy and Spain and covered acute and convalescent phases of COVID-19. The prospective study material was composed of cDNA or gDNA derived from T cells, B-cell-depleted T cells, or PBMCs. Subjects who had been exposed to COVID-19, were actively infected with it, or had recovered from it provided the deeply sampled blood TCRbeta repertoires that made up the dataset. A freely available public database, intended as a resource for researchers studying the immune response to SARS-CoV-2, is where the repertoires were released. Samples were obtained from the ongoing ImmuneRACE study (first 160 participants) and from roughly 1,300 subjects provided by 6 global collaborators. Sample metadata almost always included a de-identified subject ID, COVID-19 status, age in years and sex. Where HLA class I and class II types were available, the types were taken from metadata supplied by the sample provider, not from assay-based typing. Study-wide findings and limitations: The quantity of clinical and demographic metadata differed by source and by participant and was supplied without curation.

Each collaborating institution followed its own protocols to collect whole blood in K2EDTA tubes. For TCRbeta analysis, collaborator samples were shipped as frozen whole blood, as isolated PBMCs, or as DNA extracted from either sample type. The CDR3 covers 16 residues, taking in both the cysteine and the phenylalanine. The entry retains the CDR3 DNA only, 48 bases that are in frame from base 1. TCRbeta CDR3 regions were amplified from genomic DNA using the immunoSEQ Assay, a bias-controlled multiplex PCR. Concerning the study's data processing: The number of nucleated cells in each sample was estimated from the amplification of reference gene primers within the assay. To quantify the absolute abundance of each unique TCRbeta CDR3 rearrangement, sequence reads were collapsed and filtered. For each sample, productive Simpson clonality was calculated as the square root of Simpson's diversity index over productive rearrangements. TCRdb carries this immuneACCESS record with in-frame sequences only. Its versions omit some clonotypes, under half of them owing to an unresolved V gene in the studies checked, with the rest unexplained. V and J calls and clone size come straight from that table; D and trimming were deduced from the DNA. This sample comprises around 100,000 clones, more than 75% of them detected only once. Around 13% of the sample comes from the top ten.

The sequenced sample was peripheral blood. The chain employs TRBV21-1 and TRBJ1-5; the table assigns TRBD1, which was not confirmed against the DNA. TRBV21-1 is given as a pseudogene. The TCR originated in a human donor in a cohort sampled during active COVID-19. CDR3 reads: CASSKDRGGTSRPQHF. The nucleotide sequence is given as TGTGCCAGCAGCAAGGACAGAGGGGGCACCTCCCGGCCCCAGCATTTT.